The 14 T cell receptor beta chains reported below all come from one sample, sequenced in a study of shared clonotypes between healthy human individuals. TCRdb keeps only in-frame clones here, not all; method: immunoSEQ multiplex PCR. The profile shows about 2,100,000 clones, under 95% of them singletons. The naive CD8 subset, CD45RO-negative cells positively selected for CCR7, excluded terminally differentiated effector memory CD45RA+ cells. Sequencing used naive CD8+ T cells from PBMCs. The receptors were sampled from a man aged 18 to 30 in good health. Some clones in this sample may be carry-over from other donors' samples.

The rearrangement uses TRBV28 and TRBJ2-4; perhaps TRBD1 as D (5 bases). Trimming pared 5 bases from V and 6 bases from J, leaving 17 bases between. The CDR3 has 15 residues. The V gene's germline CDR1 is MDHEN and CDR2 SYDVKM. Here the CDR3 reads CASSIGKTAGNIQYF. The CDR3 DNA is TGTGCCAGCAGTATAGGGAAGACAGCCGGAAACATTCAGTACTTC.

The chain links TRBV11-1 to TRBJ1-1; D ambiguous. V lost 5 bases and J lost 4, with 11 bases in between. Per germline, CDR1 SGHAT and CDR2 FQDESV (reference sequence). The CDR3 runs to 13 residues. The DNA for the CDR3 is TGTGCCAGCAGCCGCGGTTGGACCACTGAAGCTTTCTTT. This encodes CASSRGWTTEAFF.

The chain has TRBV6-5 and TRBJ2-3; D could derive from TRBD1 or TRBD2 (6 bases each). V lost 7 bases and J lost 9, with 11 bases in between. Germline lookup yields CDR1 MNHEY and CDR2 SVGAGI. CDR3 size: 11 residues. In DNA form, the CDR3 reads TGTGCCAGCACGGGGGCGGGGACGCAGTATTTT. Its protein product is CASTGAGTQYF.

This sequence joins TRBV4-3 and TRBJ1-4; the match to TRBD1 covers 7 bases. CDR3 length equals 17 residues. V shed 0 bases and J 5 bases; nucleotides not matched to a gene: 9. Germline CDR1 LGHNA, CDR2 YSLEER. The CDR3 DNA sequence: TGCGCCAGCAGCCAAGATCCCACCGGGACAGAAAATGAAAAACTGTTTTTT. Translating gives CASSQDPTGTENEKLFF.

CDR3 residues: CASSTSGTFYNEQFF. Written as DNA, the CDR3 is TGTGCCAGCAGTACGTCCGGGACCTTCTACAATGAGCAGTTCTTC. The genes are TRBV28 and TRBJ2-1; D might be TRBD1 or TRBD2, each matching 5 bases. Germline V CDR1 and CDR2: MDHEN, SYDVKM. The V gene lost 5 bases and the J gene lost 3 bases, with 14 bases spanning the gap. This CDR3 spans 15 amino acids.

Comments on this clone: Other DNA sequences in the sample encode the same CDR3. CDR3 residues: CASSQEDRYEQYF. DNA for the CDR3: TGTGCCAGCAGCCAAGAGGACAGATACGAGCAGTACTTC. The chain combines TRBV4-2 with TRBJ2-7; D might be TRBD1 (6 bases). Trimming removed 0 bases from V and 4 bases from J, with 7 bases in between. The CDR3 extends over 13 amino acids. From germline, CDR1 is LGHNA and CDR2 YNFKEQ.

The gene calls are TRBV28 and TRBJ2-2, with D possibly TRBD2 on 6 matching bases. Between the trimmed V and J ends, which lost 5 bases and 5 bases, there was a span of 15 bases. CDR1 is MDHEN and CDR2 is SYDVKM in the germline V gene. The CDR3 runs to 15 residues. CDR3 in DNA: TGTGCCAGCAGTCCCACGGCGGGATGGACCGGGGAGCTGTTTTTT. Translated: CASSPTAGWTGELFF.

V is TRBV29-1 and J is TRBJ2-2, with TRBD2 identical over 11 bases. Germline V gene lookup returns CDR1 SQVTM and CDR2 ANQGSEA. This CDR3 has 18 amino acids. V lost 4 bases and J lost 4; bases outside the gene matches: 14. The CDR3, as DNA: TGCAGCGTTGGCGACGTAGCGGGAGGGGAGGGAACCACCGGGGAGCTGTTTTTT. This translates into CSVGDVAGGEGTTGELFF.

This clone was detected only once. The chain is built from TRBV19 and TRBJ2-2; D may be TRBD1 (6 bases). Per the germline V gene, CDR1 is LNHDA and CDR2 is SQIVND (reference sequence). This CDR3 region has 14 residues. V lost 4 bases to trimming and J lost 4 bases, with 10 bases between them. The chain's CDR3 is CASSRGPVTGELFF. The CDR3 DNA follows: TGTGCCAGTAGTAGGGGGCCGGTCACCGGGGAGCTGTTTTTT.

V is TRBV2 and J is TRBJ1-4, with TRBD1 as a possible D gene (5 bases). V was shortened by 3 bases and J by 5 bases, with 10 bases between the two germline ends. The V gene's germline CDR1 is SNHLY and CDR2 FYNNEI. The length of the CDR3 is 14 residues. As DNA, the CDR3 is TGTGCCAGCAGTGAGGTCGGGGGGAATGAAAAACTGTTTTTT. Amino acids: CASSEVGGNEKLFF.

As concerns this clone: The sample contains more than one DNA sequence encoding this CDR3. J is TRBJ2-7 and V is TRBV28, with 8 bases matching TRBD1. The germline V gene has CDR1 MDHEN and CDR2 SYDVKM. V dropped 2 bases and J dropped 4; count of bases not matched to a gene: 4. The CDR3 covers 14 residues. The CDR3 loop is CASSLTGGEYEQYF. In nucleotides, the CDR3 is TGTGCCAGCAGTTTAACAGGGGGAGAGTACGAGCAGTACTTC.

This clone appeared a single time. V gene TRBV7-9 combines with J gene TRBJ2-7; tentatively, D is TRBD1 or TRBD2 (5 bases each). Germline values: CDR1 SEHNR, CDR2 FQNEAQ (reference sequence). CDR3 length equals 16 residues. V was clipped by 0 bases and J by 8 bases, with 20 bases between them. The CDR3 nucleotides are TGTGCCAGCAGCTTAGCAGGAGCCGGGACCGCTATACAGCAGTACTTC. It yields the protein CASSLAGAGTAIQQYF.

The rearrangement links TRBV7-3 to TRBJ2-2, with unresolved D. The CDR3 length is 14 residues. Trimming removed 5 bases at V and 4 bases at J, with 11 bases between. Looked up from germline, CDR1 is SGHTA and CDR2 is FQGTGA. The CDR3 reads CASSKTRSTGELFF. Written as DNA, the CDR3 is TGTGCCAGCAGCAAGACACGGAGCACCGGGGAGCTGTTTTTT. Full variable domain (missing parts from reference TRBV7-3 and TRBJ2-2): GAGVSQTPSNKVTEKGKYVELRCDPISGHTALYWYRQSLGQGPEFLIYFQGTGAADDSGLPNDRFFAVRPEGSVSTLKIQRTERGDSAVYLCASSKTRSTGELFFGEGSRLTVL.

This clone was counted only a few times. The chain links TRBV9 to TRBJ1-2; D possibly corresponds to TRBD1 (5 bases). CDR1 SGDLS and CDR2 YYNGEE come from the germline V gene. This CDR3 has 15 residues. Trimming removed 0 bases from V and 0 bases from J, with 9 bases in between. The CDR3 is CASSVGDRPNYGYTF. CDR3 nucleotide sequence: TGTGCCAGCAGCGTAGGGGACCGACCTAACTATGGCTACACCTTC.